Below, 19 T cell receptor beta chains from the same sample are listed, as sequenced in a study of T cell responses to AZD1222 COVID-19 vaccine. Repertoires were generated with immunoSEQ multiplex PCR, while TCRdb's copy carries only in-frame clones and drops some. The sample has around 150,000 clones; more than 85% are singletons. The material sequenced was peripheral blood, taken 28 days after the second AZD1222 dose. The origin of the receptors is an adult who received the AZD1222 COVID-19 vaccine.

This chain uses TRBV19 with TRBJ2-2; D call uncertain. CDR1 and CDR2 (germline): LNHDA, SQIVND (reference sequence). The germline V and J ends were trimmed by 7 bases and 5 bases, with 14 bases remaining between them. This CDR3 comprises 14 residues. CDR3 amino acids: CASTTESGTGELFF. Here the CDR3 DNA reads TGTGCCAGTACCACCGAGTCTGGTACCGGGGAGCTGTTTTTT.

This sequence joins TRBV5-1 and TRBJ2-2, with TRBD2 matching 10 bases. This CDR3 spans 19 amino acids. V shed 1 base, J shed 2 bases, and the junction held 11 bases outside the gene matches. Germline V lookup: CDR1 SGHRS, CDR2 YFSETQ. CDR3 protein: CASSLPSATSGTNTGELFF. CDR3 DNA sequence: TGCGCCAGCAGCTTGCCTTCCGCCACTAGCGGGACTAACACCGGGGAGCTGTTTTTT.

The rearrangement uses TRBV7-2 and TRBJ2-3; 7 nucleotides align to TRBD2. CDR3 size: 19 residues. CDR1 is SGHTA and CDR2 is FQGNSA in the germline V gene. The V segment lost 3 bases and the J segment 1 base; nucleotides outside the gene matches: 16. The CDR3 loop reads CASSFAGPGGAAGTDTQYF. The CDR3 coding sequence is TGTGCCAGCAGCTTTGCGGGGCCGGGGGGAGCGGCCGGCACAGATACGCAGTATTTT.

V usage is TRBV7-9 and J usage is TRBJ2-3; TRBD2 agrees at 9 bases. The J segment lost 3 bases and the V segment lost 1 base, leaving 5 bases of the junction unmatched. Germline V lookup: CDR1 SEHNR, CDR2 FQNEAQ (reference sequence). CDR3 length: 16 amino acids. CDR3 sequence (DNA): TGTGCCAGCAGCTTAGGAGTAGCGGGAGATACAGATACGCAGTATTTT. Translation gives CASSLGVAGDTDTQYF.

The chain carries TRBV7-9 and TRBJ2-2, with D perhaps matching TRBD1 (5 bases). This CDR3 spans 16 amino acids. Deletions cut 1 base from V and 6 bases from J, with 15 bases between. Germline V gives CDR1 SEHNR, CDR2 FQNEAQ (reference sequence). The CDR3 reads CASSLGRQLRPGELFF. In nucleotides, the CDR3 is TGTGCCAGCAGCTTAGGGCGACAGTTAAGGCCCGGGGAGCTGTTTTTT.

This chain connects TRBV5-6 to TRBJ2-7, with D possibly being TRBD1 (6 bases). Germline V CDR1 and CDR2: SGHDT, YYEEEE. There are 16 residues in the CDR3. Between the trimmed V and J ends, which lost 1 base and 3 bases, there was a span of 17 bases. CDR3 region: CASSLTPGQAHYEQYF. CDR3 coding DNA: TGTGCCAGCAGCTTGACTCCGGGACAAGCCCACTACGAGCAGTACTTC.

The chain has TRBV7-9 and TRBJ1-2; the D is unclear. The CDR3 contains 12 residues. The germline CDR1 and CDR2 sequences are SEHNR and FQNEAQ (reference sequence). V shed 3 bases and J shed 6 bases, with 8 bases lying between them. For the CDR3, the DNA is TGTGCCAGCAGCTTTAAGAGCGATGGCTACACCTTC. This codes for CASSFKSDGYTF.

The V and J genes are TRBV6-5 and TRBJ2-7; TRBD2 matches 11 bases. The CDR3 contains 14 residues. Germline V gene data show CDR1 as MNHEY and CDR2 as SVGAGI. The V segment lost 6 bases and the J segment 0 bases; nucleotides outside the gene matches: 1. The CDR3 coding sequence is TGTGCCAGCAGGGGACTAGCGGACTCCTACGAGCAGTACTTC. It translates to CASRGLADSYEQYF.

The gene calls are TRBV18 and TRBJ1-1; unclear D gene. The CDR3 contains 14 residues. Trimming cost V 4 bases and J 2 bases, with 11 bases left between them. CDR1 and CDR2 (germline): KGHSH, LQKENI. The CDR3 here is CASSRSNGNTEAFF. The CDR3 nucleotides read TGTGCCAGCTCACGTTCTAACGGAAACACTGAAGCTTTCTTT.

The chain recombines TRBV5-1 with TRBJ2-1, with 10 positions matching TRBD2. V was pared by 4 bases and J by 5 bases, with 6 bases of the junction left unmatched. The germline CDR1 and CDR2 sequences are SGHRS and YFSETQ. The CDR3 is 15 amino acids. The CDR3 bases are TGCGCCAGCAGCCCGGAAGGACTAGCGGACAATGAGCAGTTCTTC. As protein: CASSPEGLADNEQFF. Looking up the rest from reference TRBV5-1 and TRBJ2-1 gives the full variable domain: KAGVTQTPRYLIKTRGQQVTLSCSPISGHRSVSWYQQTPGQGLQFLFEYFSETQRNKGNFPGRFSGRQFSNSRSEMNVSTLELGDSALYLCASSPEGLADNEQFFGPGTRLTVL.

The J gene is TRBJ1-5, the V gene TRBV6-5; D not certain. The V gene's germline CDR1 is MNHEY and CDR2 SVGAGI. The CDR3 spans 14 residues. Trimming stripped 8 bases from V and 4 bases from J, with 15 bases between. In DNA, the CDR3 is TGTGCCAGCGGCGTCTCTGTGTTTAATCAGCCCCAGCATTTT. Protein: CASGVSVFNQPQHF.

The chain has TRBV15 and TRBJ1-6; 7 bases match TRBD1. The germline V gene has CDR1 LNHNV and CDR2 YYDKDF (reference sequence). The CDR3 sequence is 14 residues long. V lost 7 bases, J lost 9 bases, and 9 bases stayed unmatched. For the CDR3, the DNA is TGTGCCACCAAAGACAGGGAGTGGGGTTCACCCCTCCACTTT. This codes for CATKDREWGSPLHF.

The CDR3 nucleotides are TGTGCCAGCAGCTTAGGACTAGCGGGTACCGGGGAGCTGTTTTTT. Amino acids: CASSLGLAGTGELFF. The chain couples TRBV7-9 to TRBJ2-2, with 10 bases matching TRBD2. The V gene end was trimmed by 1 base and the J gene end by 5 bases; junction bases not matched to a gene: 1. The germline V gene has CDR1 SEHNR and CDR2 FQNEAQ (reference sequence). CDR3 length equals 15 residues.

The chain links TRBV18 to TRBJ1-1, with D uncertain. With 2 bases removed from V and 6 bases from J, the gap between germline ends came to 16 bases. Looked up from germline, CDR1 is KGHSH and CDR2 is LQKENI. The CDR3 has 15 amino acids. The CDR3 sequence: CASSPATEMLSEAFF. DNA for the CDR3: TGTGCCAGCTCACCAGCCACGGAGATGTTGTCTGAAGCTTTCTTT.

The V gene is TRBV5-6, the J gene TRBJ1-1; D gene uncertain. Germline V lookup: CDR1 SGHDT, CDR2 YYEEEE. V lost 1 base to trimming and J lost 1 base, with 8 bases between them. This CDR3 has 14 residues. The CDR3 reads CASSLREPNTEAFF. CDR3 DNA: TGTGCCAGCAGCTTGCGCGAGCCGAACACTGAAGCTTTCTTT.

The rearrangement links TRBV28 to TRBJ1-2; maybe TRBD1 (5 bases). The CDR3 runs to 13 residues. Trimming left V 6 bases short and J 4 bases short, with 12 bases between. Germline values: CDR1 MDHEN, CDR2 SYDVKM. Written as DNA, the CDR3 is TGTGCCAGCAGAGGGACCGGCGGCTATGGCTACACCTTC. Its protein product is CASRGTGGYGYTF.

The chain couples TRBV10-1 to TRBJ1-1; D is possibly TRBD1 (5 bases). The germline V and J ends were trimmed by 4 bases and 1 base, with 7 bases remaining between them. CDR1 is WNHNN and CDR2 is SYGVQD in the germline V gene (reference sequence). The CDR3 extends over 13 amino acids. For the CDR3, the DNA is TGCGCCAGCAGTGGGGGACCGAACACTGAAGCTTTCTTT. Protein: CASSGGPNTEAFF.

This clone has a single count. This rearrangement joins TRBV19 to TRBJ1-2; the D is unclear. V was shortened by 5 bases and J by 1 base, with 8 bases between the two germline ends. CDR1 LNHDA and CDR2 SQIVND come from the germline V gene (reference sequence). This CDR3 comprises 13 residues. This CDR3 is CASSATVNYGYTF. CDR3 nucleotide sequence: TGTGCCAGTAGTGCGACCGTTAACTATGGCTACACCTTC. The whole variable domain, remainder taken from reference TRBV19 and TRBJ1-2, is DGGITQSPKYLFRKEGQNVTLSCEQNLNHDAMYWYRQDPGQGLRLIYYSQIVNDFQKGDIAEGYSVSREKKESFPLTVTSAQKNPTAFYLCASSATVNYGYTFGSGTRLTVV.

This clone was recorded only once. The genes are TRBV7-2 and TRBJ1-2; 8 nucleotides agree with TRBD1. The CDR3 is 14 amino acids. V was pared by 6 bases and J by 5 bases, with 8 bases of the junction left unmatched. The germline CDR1 and CDR2 sequences are SGHTA and FQGNSA. CDR3 sequence reads: CASSYSNRGYGYTF. The CDR3 nucleotides read TGTGCCAGCAGTTACTCGAACAGGGGGTATGGCTACACCTTC.